This T cell receptor (beta chain) was found in a study of blood T cell repertoires in COVID-19. Study at large: Sources were T cells, B-cell-depleted T cells, or PBMCs; the material itself was cDNA or gDNA.

V was clipped by 5 bases and J by 8 bases; unmatched bases: 5. Germline CDR1 reads SGHTA; CDR2 reads FQGTGA. This CDR3 contains 15 residues. Patients in Seattle were enrolled during active infection, then followed longitudinally. The assay was immunoSEQ multiplex PCR, and TCRdb's table has in-frame clones only and misses some. The sample shows a few hundred thousand clones, roughly 90% of them seen only once. This chain connects TRBV7-3 to TRBJ1-6, with TRBD1 identical over 11 bases. Sequenced input: peripheral blood. The receptor's source is a young woman with COVID-19, enrolled during active disease. CDR3 nucleotide sequence: TGTGCCAGCAGCCGGGACAGGGGGAGAGATTCACCCCTCCACTTT. It codes for CASSRDRGRDSPLHF.